The sequence of this T cell receptor (beta chain) was determined in a study of regulatory and conventional T cells in RAG deficiency. Genomic DNA came from blood conventional CD4+ T cells gated CD25-low CD127-high. This CDR3 has 15 residues. Trimming took 4 bases from V and 1 from J, leaving 14 bases between them. Germline V gene data show CDR1 as SGHDT and CDR2 as YYEEEE. Study findings and constraints: Shannon entropy fell and Simpson indices rose in RAG-deficient patients. Omenn CD25-high CD127-low cells may be activated cells, not true Tregs. Omenn syndrome and CID/AS patients had 80 to 100-fold fewer unique Treg TCR beta sequences, versus 9.5 to 10-fold elsewhere.

Only in-frame clones appear in the TCRdb table, and some are missing; sequencing was by immunoSEQ multiplex PCR. This sample has tens of thousands of clones; about 96% occur once, and the top ten carry approximately 0.35%. With regard to this clone: No antigen is known for it.

These same data were also listed under a study on regulatory T cells. That report notes: Amplification used 52 TRBV primers and 13 TRBJ primers. Patient repertoires had restricted TRB V-J pairs and skewed V and J usage, most in Tregs.

Sequencing was performed on CD25- CD4+ T cells sorted from blood. This TCR came from a human donor in good health. This sequence joins TRBV5-6 and TRBJ2-5, with D unclear. The CDR3 DNA reads as TGTGCCAGCAGCCCGACGACTGGATCCCAAGAGACCCAGTACTTC. It specifies CASSPTTGSQETQYF.